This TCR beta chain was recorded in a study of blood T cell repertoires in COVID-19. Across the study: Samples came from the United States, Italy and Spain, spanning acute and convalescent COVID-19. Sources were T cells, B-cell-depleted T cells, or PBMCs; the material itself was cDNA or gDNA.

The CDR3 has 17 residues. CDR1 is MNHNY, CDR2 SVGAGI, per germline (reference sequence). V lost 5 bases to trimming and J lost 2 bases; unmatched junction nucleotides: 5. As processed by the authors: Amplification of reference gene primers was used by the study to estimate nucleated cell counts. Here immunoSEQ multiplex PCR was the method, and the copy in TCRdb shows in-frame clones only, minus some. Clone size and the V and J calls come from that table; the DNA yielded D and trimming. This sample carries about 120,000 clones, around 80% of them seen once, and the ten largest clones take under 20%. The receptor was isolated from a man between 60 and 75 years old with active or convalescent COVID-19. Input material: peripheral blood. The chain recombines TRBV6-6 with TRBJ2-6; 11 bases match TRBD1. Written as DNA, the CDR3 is TGTGCCAGCAGTCGCGGACAGGGGGCTGCTGGGGCCAACGTCCTGACTTTC. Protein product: CASSRGQGAAGANVLTF.